One and the same sample provided the 28 T cell receptor beta chains below, sequenced in a study of shared clonotypes between healthy human individuals. Repertoires were generated with immunoSEQ multiplex PCR, while TCRdb's copy carries only in-frame clones and drops some. The table shows more than 400,000 clones, with approximately 81% occurring only once. Specimen: PBMCs. The source of these receptors is a woman in her 40s in good health. Some clones in this sample may be carry-over from other donors' samples.

With regard to this clone: Only one base separates this from a far larger clonotype, so it likely reflects a read error. This CDR3 is also generated by other DNA sequences in the sample. The chain recombines TRBV2 with TRBJ2-7; 8 bases agree with TRBD1. CDR1 and CDR2 from the germline V gene are SNHLY and FYNNEI. The CDR3 has 14 residues. The CDR3, as DNA: TGTGCTAGCAAACAGGGGGGTAGCTCCTACGAGCAGTACTTC. This encodes CASKQGGSSYEQYF.

The V gene is TRBV5-1, the J gene TRBJ2-3, with 8 bases matching TRBD2. The germline V gene has CDR1 SGHRS and CDR2 YFSETQ. V dropped 1 base and J dropped 2; count of bases not matched to a gene: 6. This CDR3 spans 16 amino acids. The CDR3 bases are TGCGCCAGCAGCTTGAGACTAGCGTCCTCCACAGATACGCAGTATTTT. As protein: CASSLRLASSTDTQYF.

The chain carries TRBV9 and TRBJ2-1; 7 bases are shared with TRBD2. Losses at the gene ends were 0 bases for V and 10 bases for J; bases not matched to a gene: 4. The CDR3 is made up of 13 amino acids. Germline CDR1 reads SGDLS; CDR2 reads YYNGEE. The DNA for the CDR3 is TGTGCCAGCAGCGTAGCAGGTAGCGGGGAGCAGTTCTTC. Translated: CASSVAGSGEQFF.

The CDR3 DNA is TGCGCCAGCAGCCAAGAACCGAAGTACGAGCAGTACTTC. This codes for CASSQEPKYEQYF. The chain combines TRBV4-1 with TRBJ2-7; D uncertain. The germline CDR1 and CDR2 sequences are MGHRA and YSYEKL. Between the trimmed V and J ends, which lost 0 bases and 4 bases, there was a span of 7 bases. The CDR3 runs 13 residues.

Turning to this clone: The germline gene is not matched at one end of the junction; a read error may be the cause. J is TRBJ2-1 and V is TRBV5-4; D is possibly TRBD1 (5 bases). This CDR3 has 15 amino acids. Germline V gives CDR1 SGHNT, CDR2 YYREEE (reference sequence). This CDR3 is CASSLDIISYNEQFF. The DNA for the CDR3 is TGTGCCAGCAGTTTGGACATTATCTCCTACAATGAGCAGTTCTTC. The full variable domain, completed using reference TRBV5-4 and TRBJ2-1, is ETGVTQSPTHLIKTRGQQVTLRCSSQSGHNTVSWYQQALGQGPQFIFQYYREEENGRGNFPPRFSGLQFPNYSSELNVNALELDDSALYLCASSLDIISYNEQFFGPGTRLTVL.

V usage is TRBV6-6 and J usage is TRBJ2-7; TRBD1 matches at 7 bases. After removal of 0 bases from V and 5 bases from J, the junction contained 10 bases not matched to a gene. Germline V gives CDR1 MNHNY, CDR2 SVGAGI (reference sequence). This CDR3 is 16 amino acids long. CDR3 sequence: CASSYSGQSNPHEQYF. CDR3 sequence (DNA): TGTGCCAGCAGTTACTCGGGACAGTCCAATCCCCACGAGCAGTACTTC.

J is TRBJ2-7 and V is TRBV5-4; D gene ambiguous. Germline lookup yields CDR1 SGHNT and CDR2 YYREEE (reference sequence). Trimming shortened V by 0 bases and J by 5 bases, and 15 bases separated the two germline ends. This CDR3 contains 15 residues. In nucleotides, the CDR3 is TGTGCCAGCAGCTTGGGTGGCCGCCAAAGCCACGAGCAGTACTTC. It translates to CASSLGGRQSHEQYF.

This clone was recorded many times. The sample has other DNA sequences that encode this CDR3 too. This chain links TRBV5-1 with TRBJ2-2; 8 bases fit TRBD1. V trimming: 4 bases; J trimming: 6 bases; junction bases outside the gene matches: 5. Germline loops: CDR1 SGHRS, CDR2 YFSETQ. The CDR3 is 14 residues long. As DNA, the CDR3 is TGCGCCAGCAGCCTCCAGGGGGCAGCCGGGGAGCTGTTTTTT. Amino acid sequence: CASSLQGAAGELFF. The full variable domain, completed using reference TRBV5-1 and TRBJ2-2, is KAGVTQTPRYLIKTRGQQVTLSCSPISGHRSVSWYQQTPGQGLQFLFEYFSETQRNKGNFPGRFSGRQFSNSRSEMNVSTLELGDSALYLCASSLQGAAGELFFGEGSRLTVL.

For the CDR3, the DNA is TGTGCCAGCAGCCAAGTGGGGGGGCGGCGCCGCCTCAGATACGAGCAGTACTTC. Its translation: CASSQVGGRRRLRYEQYF. The chain joins TRBV4-2 to TRBJ2-7; possibly TRBD2 for D (7 bases). Germline V gives CDR1 LGHNA, CDR2 YNFKEQ. This CDR3 has 18 amino acids. V lost 1 base to trimming and J lost 4 bases, with 23 bases between them.

The rearrangement joins TRBV29-1 to TRBJ2-1, with D possibly called TRBD1 or TRBD2 (5 bases each). With 1 base removed from V and 2 bases from J, the gap between germline ends came to 9 bases. This CDR3 spans 14 amino acids. Germline V gene data show CDR1 as SQVTM and CDR2 as ANQGSEA. CDR3 nucleotides: TGCAGCGTTGAAGTGGGGGAAGCCTACAATGAGCAGTTCTTC. This codes for CSVEVGEAYNEQFF.

The chain carries TRBV4-2 and TRBJ2-1, with D possibly being TRBD2 (5 bases). Deletions cut 4 bases from V and 6 bases from J, with 19 bases between. The germline V gene has CDR1 LGHNA and CDR2 YNFKEQ. This CDR3 has 16 amino acids. CDR3 nucleotides: TGTGCCAGCAGCCTAAGGCTAGCTGGCCCCTCCAATGAGCAGTTCTTC. Translating gives CASSLRLAGPSNEQFF.

The chain combines TRBV25-1 with TRBJ2-1, with 13 positions matching TRBD2. V lost 4 bases and J lost 8; bases outside the gene matches: 8. Germline-derived CDR1 and CDR2 are MGHDK and SYGVNS. This CDR3 contains 16 residues. This CDR3 is CASSGWTSGSFDEQFF. CDR3 nucleotide sequence: TGTGCCAGCAGTGGCTGGACTAGCGGGAGTTTCGATGAGCAGTTCTTC.

Details on this clone: One base separates it from a far larger clone, so it is likely a read error. This sample includes further DNA sequences coding for the same CDR3. This sequence joins TRBV7-9 and TRBJ1-1; no clear D. Trimming removed 2 bases from V and 11 bases from J, with 15 bases in between. Looked up from germline, CDR1 is SEHNR and CDR2 is FQNEAQ (reference sequence). The CDR3 covers 13 residues. In nucleotides, the CDR3 is TGTGCCAGCAGCTTACTGGTAAACCGGGAGGCTTTCTTT. Protein: CASSLLVNREAFF.

V is TRBV28 and J is TRBJ2-1; D gene unclear. The germline V gene has CDR1 MDHEN and CDR2 SYDVKM. V was trimmed by 3 bases and J by 7 bases, leaving 7 bases between them. CDR3 length equals 12 residues. CDR3 DNA sequence: TGTGCCAGCAGTTTTTCTGGGAATGAGCAGTTCTTC. Translating it yields CASSFSGNEQFF. The complete variable domain, with remaining parts taken from reference TRBV28 and TRBJ2-1, reads DVKVTQSSRYLVKRTGEKVFLECVQDMDHENMFWYRQDPGLGLRLIYFSYDVKMKEKGDIPEGYSVSREKKERFSLILESASTNQTSMYLCASSFSGNEQFFGPGTRLTVL.

Written as DNA, the CDR3 is TGTGCCACCAGCAGAGCGGGACAGCCGGATCAGCCCCAGCATTTT. Its protein is CATSRAGQPDQPQHF. The chain has TRBV15 and TRBJ1-5, with 7 bases lining up with TRBD1. The germline gives CDR1 LNHNV, CDR2 YYDKDF (reference sequence). The CDR3 loop spans 15 amino acids. The V segment lost 1 base and the J segment 5 bases; nucleotides outside the gene matches: 5.

The chain joins TRBV28 to TRBJ2-7, with D perhaps TRBD1 (5 bases). V was pared by 5 bases and J by 5 bases, with 10 bases between. This CDR3 region has 12 residues. The germline CDR1 and CDR2 sequences are MDHEN and SYDVKM. For the CDR3, the DNA is TGTGCCAGCAGTAAACAGGTAGACGAGCAGTACTTC. This encodes CASSKQVDEQYF.

The chain links TRBV7-2 to TRBJ1-5; 8 bases match TRBD1. The length of the CDR3 is 15 residues. The germline CDR1 and CDR2 sequences are SGHTA and FQGNSA. Trimming took 4 bases from V and 4 from J; bases not matched to a gene: 6. The CDR3 region has the DNA TGTGCCAGCAGCTGGGGGACAGGCGAAAATCAGCCCCAGCATTTT. Translated: CASSWGTGENQPQHF.

Concerning this clone itself: A far larger clone is only one base removed, so a read error is likely. V is TRBV10-2 and J is TRBJ2-2; D not resolved. The CDR3 loop spans 13 amino acids. Germline V gene data show CDR1 as WSHSY and CDR2 as SAAADI. V was shortened by 7 bases and J by 9 bases, with 15 bases between the two germline ends. The CDR3 loop is CASTTASLWELFF. As DNA, the CDR3 is TGCGCCAGCACTACGGCTTCACTGTGGGAGCTGTTTTTT.

The CDR3 sequence is CASSVRKREPPYEQYF. CDR3 nucleotides: TGTGCCAGCAGCGTACGAAAGCGGGAGCCCCCCTACGAGCAGTACTTC. The gene calls are TRBV9 and TRBJ2-7; 8 bases match TRBD2. The CDR3 runs to 16 residues. Trimming removed 1 base from V and 2 bases from J; junction bases left unmatched: 8. Per the germline V gene, CDR1 is SGDLS and CDR2 is YYNGEE.

This clone came up once. J is TRBJ1-1 and V is TRBV28; 8 bases align to TRBD1. CDR1 and CDR2 from the germline V gene are MDHEN and SYDVKM. After removal of 6 bases from V and 4 bases from J, the junction contained 7 bases not matched to a gene. The CDR3 is made up of 14 amino acids. CDR3 in amino acids: CASSGTGGGTEAFF. The CDR3, as DNA: TGTGCCAGCAGCGGGACAGGAGGCGGCACTGAAGCTTTCTTT.

The CDR3 loop is CASRTPGSSNSYEQYF. CDR3 coding DNA: TGTGCCAGCAGAACTCCGGGGAGCTCGAACTCCTACGAGCAGTACTTC. The J gene is TRBJ2-7, the V gene TRBV2, with a weak D call TRBD2 (5 bases). The V gene's germline CDR1 is SNHLY and CDR2 FYNNEI. CDR3 length: 16 amino acids. Trimming shortened V by 6 bases and J by 0 bases, and 18 bases separated the two germline ends.

This clone was counted a few times. Mismatch with germline at one junction end may stem from a read error. The chain uses TRBV28 and TRBJ2-3; TRBD1 agrees at 7 bases. The germline CDR1 and CDR2 sequences are MDHEN and SYDVKM. This CDR3 has 12 residues. CDR3: CASNFGTALLHF. The CDR3 DNA sequence: TGTGCCAGCAACTTTGGGACAGCCCTTCTCCATTTT.

This clone was recorded a few times. The gene calls are TRBV2 and TRBJ2-1, with D perhaps matching TRBD1 (5 bases). This CDR3 comprises 13 residues. The V end was cut by 6 bases, the J end by 8 bases, with 14 bases between. CDR1 and CDR2 (germline): SNHLY, FYNNEI. CDR3 sequence: CASSESGFDEQFF. DNA for the CDR3: TGTGCCAGCAGCGAGTCAGGGTTTGATGAGCAGTTCTTC.

In the case of this clone: This likely stems from a read error, as it lies one base from a far larger clone. The rearrangement joins TRBV5-1 to TRBJ2-2; TRBD2 matches at 8 bases. CDR3 length: 18 residues. Germline CDR1 and CDR2: SGHRS and YFSETQ. The J segment lost 1 base and the V segment lost 1 base, leaving 9 bases of the junction unmatched. CDR3 nucleotides: TGCGCCAGCAGCTTGAAGAATCAAGCGGGAGAGAACACCGGGGAGCTGTTTTTT. This codes for CASSLKNQAGENTGELFF.

This chain joins TRBV2 and TRBJ2-7; no clear D. The CDR3 sequence is 14 residues long. Germline CDR1 is SNHLY and CDR2 is FYNNEI. Trimming shortened V by 2 bases and J by 3 bases, and 11 bases separated the two germline ends. The CDR3 spells CASSEQGRGYEQYF. CDR3 nucleotides: TGTGCCAGCAGTGAACAAGGACGTGGCTACGAGCAGTACTTC.

This chain links TRBV7-8 with TRBJ2-4; TRBD1 matches at 9 bases. The V and J ends lost 6 bases and 6 bases, in that order; junction bases with no gene match: 12. This CDR3 is built from 16 residues. The V gene's germline CDR1 is SGHVS and CDR2 FQNEAQ. The CDR3 DNA reads as TGTGCCAGCAGTCTCCACCCGGACAGGGGATCAAACATTCAGTACTTC. Translating it yields CASSLHPDRGSNIQYF.

A note on this clone: This probably arose from a read error, given a far larger clone one base away. The V gene is TRBV25-1, the J gene TRBJ1-1; D is unresolved. Germline V gene lookup returns CDR1 MGHDK and CDR2 SYGVNS. This CDR3 has 15 amino acids. With 9 bases removed from V and 1 base from J, the gap between germline ends came to 18 bases. CDR3 DNA sequence: TGTGCCAGTGTCCCTGAGGGCGCGGGGAACACTGAAGCTTTCTTT. Protein: CASVPEGAGNTEAFF.

The chain carries TRBV5-1 and TRBJ2-1, with 9 bases fitting TRBD1. Germline CDR1 reads SGHRS; CDR2 reads YFSETQ. This CDR3 is built from 14 residues. With V trimmed by 4 bases and J by 4 bases, 3 bases remained unmatched. The CDR3 nucleotides are TGCGCCAGCAGCAGCGGGACAGGGTACAATGAGCAGTTCTTC. It is translated as CASSSGTGYNEQFF.